Listed here is a single T cell receptor (beta chain). V shed 1 base and J 5 bases; nucleotides not matched to a gene: 2. The CDR3 loop spans 14 amino acids. CDR1 is SGHNT, CDR2 YENEEA, per germline. Authors' methods: There were no quality scores in the junction-only immunoSEQ sequences, so filtering differed. Profiling relied on immunoSEQ multiplex PCR, and the TCRdb table lists in-frame clones only, not all of them. Clonal size and the V and J genes are those of that table, whereas D and trimming came from the DNA. The repertoire has roughly 1,000,000 clones, approximately 80% of them found once; the top ten carry under 0.8%. This specimen belongs to a study of shared clonotypes between healthy human individuals.

The sequence was obtained from a man aged 18 to 29 in good health. Some clones in this sample may be carry-over from other donors' samples. The rearrangement links TRBV11-3 to TRBJ2-7, with TRBD1 identical over 10 bases. The material sequenced was memory CD4+ T cells from PBMCs. Indicated subset: CD45RA-negative fraction. CDR3 sequence (DNA): TGTGCCAGCAGCTTAGGACAGGGGGCGGACGAGCAGTACTTC. It translates to CASSLGQGADEQYF.